The 7 T cell receptor beta chains reported below all come from one sample, sequenced in a study of T cells expressing NK-cell markers. Each CDR3 protein gets one entry in TCRdb, which reprocessed the 5' RACE reads and gives no DNA. In total, the table holds 200,000 to 300,000 distinct CDR3 sequences. Specimen: blood T cells: a sorted CD56 or NKG2C T cell subset, CD4+ or CD8+ T cells, or bulk PBMC T cells (not recorded which). The receptors come from a man between 18 and 35 years old in good health.

The CDR3 spells CATSDPLAGGYNEQFF. The chain joins TRBV24-1 to TRBJ2-1; TCRdb's D gene call, TRBD2, goes unchecked for lack of DNA. This CDR3 spans 16 amino acids. The germline CDR1 and CDR2 sequences are KGHDR and SFDVKD.

The chain joins TRBV29-1 to TRBJ2-1. CDR3 length: 14 amino acids. Germline V CDR1 and CDR2: SQVTM, ANQGSEA. This CDR3 reads CSVGSWSSYNEQFF.

V is TRBV29-1 and J is TRBJ2-1; TCRdb returns TRBD2, unconfirmable since there is no DNA. The CDR3 extends over 15 amino acids. Germline assignment: CDR1 SQVTM and CDR2 ANQGSEA. The CDR3 sequence is CSAHPGGGPRNEQFF.

This chain links TRBV9 with TRBJ1-2. This CDR3 comprises 13 residues. The germline V gene encodes CDR1 SGDLS and CDR2 YYNGEE. CDR3 loop: CASSKILGYGYTF.

V is TRBV6-1 and J is TRBJ1-1. The CDR3 totals 11 residues. Germline lookup yields CDR1 MNHNS and CDR2 SASEGT. The CDR3 protein is CASSATSEAFF.

This chain connects TRBV20-1 to TRBJ1-2; as DNA is missing, the TRBD1 call by TCRdb cannot be tested. CDR3 length: 13 residues. Germline-derived CDR1 and CDR2 are DFQATT and SNEGSKA (reference sequence). The CDR3 region is CSAGTTGNYGYTF.

The rearrangement links TRBV12-5 to TRBJ1-1. CDR1 is LGHNT and CDR2 is FRNRAP in the germline V gene. The CDR3 length is 17 residues. The CDR3 reads CASGLGELLRMNTEAFF.